Included here is one T cell receptor beta chain sequence, with context. Its antigen is unidentified. Germline and junction disagree at one end, which may indicate a read error. Genomic DNA acted as the template from which TCR beta VDJ combination and CDR3 sequence profiling were carried out. MiXCR, run by TCRdb on the reads, gives a single entry per CDR3 protein. Of some 220,000 distinct CDR3 sequences detected, 34% appear once; the ten largest clones hold 1.1%. The CDR3 is 14 amino acids. The germline V gene encodes CDR1 MNHEY and CDR2 SMNVEV (reference sequence). The data derive from a study of CD8+CD57+ T cells in acquired aplastic anemia. As for the study in general: On average, sorted CD4+ and CD8+ cells gave 3.2 ug of DNA. Among healthy donors, CD4+ cells averaged approximately 11 million reads.

Whole-study results and caveats: Patients and controls were not found to differ significantly in CD8+ Simpson's diversity. Patients and controls shared approximately 28 CD8+ CDR3 sequences.

The specimen was sorted CD4+, CD8+, or CD8+CD57+ T cells (not recorded which) from PBMCs. The chain employs TRBV27 and TRBJ1-6, with TRBD1 matching 7 bases. The sequence was collected from a human donor in good health, serving as a control. The CDR3 loop is CASSIDREGSSLHF. CDR3 sequence (DNA): TGTGCCAGCAGCATTGACAGGGAGGGTTCATCCCTCCACTTT.